A selection of T cell receptor beta chains follows, all from one sample in a study of cytomegalovirus exposure and HLA in healthy donors. Assay used: immunoSEQ multiplex PCR; TCRdb lists only in-frame clones, some missing. The sample shows more than 95,000 clones, about an eighth of them seen only once. The specimen sequenced was PBMCs. All receptors derive from a man aged 40-55 years in good health and CMV-seropositive. Each CDR3 is given with its conserved first and last residue. D genes are given only for firm matches. Size is stated for part of the rows, as once, few or many counts, or as a class when the clone is expanded.

D,size,V,J,DNA,CDR3
-,few,TRBV19,TRBJ1-5,TGTGCCAGTAGTGCGGACGGCCAAGCAGGGCAGCCCCAGCATTTT,CASSADGQAGQPQHF
-,few,TRBV6-5,TRBJ1-1,TGTGCCAGCACAGGGTATGCTGAAGCTTTCTTT,CASTGYAEAFF
TRBD1,few,TRBV15,TRBJ1-2,TGTGCCACGAGGCGGGGCGACAGGGCGGACTATGGCTACACCTTC,CATRRGDRADYGYTF
TRBD1,few,TRBV5-1,TRBJ1-2,TGCGCCAGCAGCGTCGGGACAGGTAGCAGGAATGGCTACACCTTC,CASSVGTGSRNGYTF
-,few,TRBV5-1,TRBJ1-1,TGCGCCAGCAGCTTGGCCCCGGGGGAGAACACTGAAGCTTTCTTT,CASSLAPGENTEAFF
TRBD2,few,TRBV10-3,TRBJ2-2,TGTGCCATCAGCGGACCTCTAGCGGGAGGGCCGACCGGGGAGCTGTTTTTT,CAISGPLAGGPTGELFF
-,few,TRBV6-5,TRBJ2-7,TGTGCCAGCAGTGCCGGGACACCGAGCTCCTACGAGCAGTACTTC,CASSAGTPSSYEQYF
-,-,TRBV9,TRBJ2-6,TGTGCCAGCAGCGTAAATGGAGCCTCTGGGGCCAACGTCCTGACTTTC,CASSVNGASGANVLTF
TRBD1,-,TRBV25-1,TRBJ1-2,TGTGCCAGCAGAGAGACAGGGGTGGGAGGTGGCTACACCTTC,CASRETGVGGGYTF
TRBD1,few,TRBV7-6,TRBJ1-3,TGTGCCAGCAGCCCCCGGACAGGGGGATCAGGAAACACCATATATTTT,CASSPRTGGSGNTIYF
-,-,TRBV6-5,TRBJ1-2,TGTGCCAGCAGTCGACAGGTCGCGCGATATGGCTACACCTTC,CASSRQVARYGYTF
-,-,TRBV7-9,TRBJ1-2,TGTGCCAGCAGCTCCGCGGATGCAGACCCTAACTATGGCTACACCTTC,CASSSADADPNYGYTF
TRBD2,few,TRBV29-1,TRBJ2-7,TGCAGCGCTCAACTAGCGGCCTACGAGCAGTACTTC,CSAQLAAYEQYF
TRBD1,few,TRBV7-6,TRBJ1-5,TGTGCCAGCAGCTCAGGGGGCGAGAATCAGCCCCAGCATTTT,CASSSGGENQPQHF
-,-,TRBV28,TRBJ2-7,TGTGCCAGCAGTTCTCGCCAGGGAGGCTACTACGAGCAGTACTTC,CASSSRQGGYYEQYF
TRBD2,-,TRBV30,TRBJ2-1,TGTGCCTGGAGTGCCGGACTAGCGGGAGTACGTTTAGAGCAGTTCTTC,CAWSAGLAGVRLEQFF
TRBD2,-,TRBV19,TRBJ2-1,TGTGCCAGTAGTATTTCGGCGGGAGGGCCGGCTGAGCAGTTCTTC,CASSISAGGPAEQFF
-,-,TRBV30,TRBJ1-6,TGTGCCTGGAGTGTAGATACAGTTAATTCACCCCTCCACTTT,CAWSVDTVNSPLHF
TRBD1,-,TRBV7-9,TRBJ2-1,TGTGCCAGCAGCGCGCCGGGACAGGGGAGCAATGAGCAGTTCTTC,CASSAPGQGSNEQFF
-,few,TRBV29-1,TRBJ2-3,TGCAGCGTTTGTTTGCGGATCACAGATACGCAGTATTTT,CSVCLRITDTQYF
-,few,TRBV14,TRBJ2-5,TGTGCCAGCAGCATTTCGACACTTAGGGAGCAGTACTTC,CASSISTLREQYF
TRBD2,few,TRBV19,TRBJ2-7,TGTGCCAGTAGTTGGGCGGGAGGGCCCTACGAGCAGTACTTC,CASSWAGGPYEQYF
-,-,TRBV5-4,TRBJ1-3,TGTGCCAGCAGCTTGCCAGGGAAGGGAAACACCATATATTTT,CASSLPGKGNTIYF
TRBD2,-,TRBV14,TRBJ2-2,TGTGCCAGCAGCGTCGATCTAGCGGGGAACACCGGGGAGCTGTTTTTT,CASSVDLAGNTGELFF
-,-,TRBV2,TRBJ1-2,TGTGCCAGCATAAGGGGGAACAGGAACTATGGCTACACCTTC,CASIRGNRNYGYTF
TRBD1,few,TRBV2,TRBJ1-4,TGTGCCAGCAGCCGGGACAGGGCTGAAAAACTGTTTTTT,CASSRDRAEKLFF
TRBD1,few,TRBV10-3,TRBJ2-2,TGTGCCATCAGAGCAGGGGGCCGAGGCGGGGAGCTGTTTTTT,CAIRAGGRGGELFF
-,-,TRBV30,TRBJ1-4,TGTGCCTGGACCGGACAGCCTAATGAAAAACTGTTTTTT,CAWTGQPNEKLFF
TRBD2,few,TRBV7-9,TRBJ2-5,TGTGCCAGCAGCTTAGCCCGGGACTACCGGTATGGGGCCCAGTACTTC,CASSLARDYRYGAQYF
TRBD2,-,TRBV2,TRBJ2-1,TGTGCCAGCACTAGAGGGAGGGGTGAGCAGTTCTTC,CASTRGRGEQFF
TRBD1,few,TRBV7-9,TRBJ1-1,TGTGCCAGCAGCCTCCCTCCAGGGGGCGGCGCGGACACTGAAGCTTTCTTT,CASSLPPGGGADTEAFF
-,few,TRBV5-1,TRBJ1-2,TGCGCCAGCAGCCCTGGACAGACTTCGGGTTATGGCTACACCTTC,CASSPGQTSGYGYTF
-,few,TRBV7-2,TRBJ1-1,TGTGCCAGCAGCTTGATCGGGACTCTCACTGAAGCTTTCTTT,CASSLIGTLTEAFF
TRBD1,few,TRBV6-5,TRBJ1-1,TGTGCCAGCAGTCCAGGACAGGGAATGAACACTGAAGCTTTCTTT,CASSPGQGMNTEAFF
-,few,TRBV10-2,TRBJ2-7,TGCGCCACCAGTAGAGGTCCCTACGAGCAGTACTTC,CATSRGPYEQYF
-,-,TRBV25-1,TRBJ1-2,TGTACCAGCAGCCAGGTTAAGGACTATGGCTACACCTTC,CTSSQVKDYGYTF
TRBD1,-,TRBV5-1,TRBJ2-1,TGCGCCAGCAGCTCCGGACAGGGGGTCTCCTACAATGAGCAGTTCTTC,CASSSGQGVSYNEQFF
-,few,TRBV7-9,TRBJ1-3,TGTGCCAGCAGCCCCCCAGGGGCAGCCGGAAACACCATATATTTT,CASSPPGAAGNTIYF
-,-,TRBV28,TRBJ2-7,TGTGCCAGCAGTTTAGGTTGGGCGGGACCCCTGTACTTC,CASSLGWAGPLYF
-,-,TRBV30,TRBJ1-2,TGTGCCTGGACTATACAGGGATTCTATGGCTACACCTTC,CAWTIQGFYGYTF
TRBD1,few,TRBV5-6,TRBJ2-7,TGTGCCAGCAGCTATGACAGGGGGCCCGTCTCCTACGAGCAGTACTTC,CASSYDRGPVSYEQYF
-,-,TRBV7-9,TRBJ1-2,TGTGCCAGCAGCTTAGGATCGAGCGGCTACACCTTC,CASSLGSSGYTF
TRBD2,few,TRBV7-6,TRBJ2-7,TGTGCCAGCAGCCGGGGGCGGGAGGGCCGCGAGCAGTACTTC,CASSRGREGREQYF
TRBD2,-,TRBV4-2,TRBJ2-7,TGTGCCAGCAGCCAAGAATACACTAGCGGGAGGTACGAGCAGTACTTC,CASSQEYTSGRYEQYF
-,few,TRBV6-5,TRBJ2-7,TGTGCCAGCAGTTACTCGAGCGCAAAAGGCTACGAGCAGTACTTC,CASSYSSAKGYEQYF
TRBD2,few,TRBV2,TRBJ2-5,TGTGCCAGCAGCCCTCGGCAGGCGGGAGGGCAAGAGACCCAGTACTTC,CASSPRQAGGQETQYF
-,-,TRBV28,TRBJ1-1,TGTGCCAGCAGTTCGGCTAGGAACACTGAAGCTTTCTTT,CASSSARNTEAFF
TRBD2,-,TRBV19,TRBJ2-7,TGTGCCAGTAGTATCCGGACTAGCGGGAGCGAGGACTACGAGCAGTACTTC,CASSIRTSGSEDYEQYF
TRBD2,-,TRBV6-4,TRBJ2-1,TGTGCCAGCGAACCTGCCCCCGGGGGGAATGAGCAGTTCTTC,CASEPAPGGNEQFF
-,-,TRBV28,TRBJ2-7,TGTGCCAGCAGTGGTGACAGGCCGCGCGAGCAGTACTTC,CASSGDRPREQYF
TRBD2,few,TRBV6-5,TRBJ2-7,TGTGCCAGCAGTTACTCGGCGGGGGACGGCTACGAGCAGTACTTC,CASSYSAGDGYEQYF
TRBD1,-,TRBV2,TRBJ1-4,TGTGCCAGCAGTTTCCAGGGGGGATTTGAAAAACTGTTTTTT,CASSFQGGFEKLFF